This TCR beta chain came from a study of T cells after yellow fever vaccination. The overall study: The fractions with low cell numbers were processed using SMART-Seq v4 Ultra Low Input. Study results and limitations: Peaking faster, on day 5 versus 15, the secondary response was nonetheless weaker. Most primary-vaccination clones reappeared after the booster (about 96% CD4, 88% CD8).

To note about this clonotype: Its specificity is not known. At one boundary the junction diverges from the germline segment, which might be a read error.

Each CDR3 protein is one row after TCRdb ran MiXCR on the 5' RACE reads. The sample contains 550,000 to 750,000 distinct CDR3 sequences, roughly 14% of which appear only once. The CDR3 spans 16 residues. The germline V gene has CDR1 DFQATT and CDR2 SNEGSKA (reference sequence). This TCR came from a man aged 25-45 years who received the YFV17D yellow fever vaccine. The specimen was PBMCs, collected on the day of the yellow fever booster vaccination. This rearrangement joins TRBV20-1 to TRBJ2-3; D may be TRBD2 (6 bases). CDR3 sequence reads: CCATSFPGLSTDTQYF. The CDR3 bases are TGCTGTGCTACCTCTTTCCCGGGACTGAGCACAGATACGCAGTATTTT.